The clone carrying this TCR beta chain was seen only a few times. Its antigen remains unidentified. The sample originates from a study of T cell repertoires in cytomegalovirus infection. Study context: It was recently identified HLA-C-restricted and well-studied HLA-B-restricted CMV epitopes that the study used. From public TCR beta signatures came an indication of both CMV infection and matching HLA type.

TCRdb used MiXCR to reprocess the reads, holding one entry per CDR3 protein. The table lists about 770,000 distinct CDR3 sequences, 25% to 30% of them singletons, with about an eighth in the top ten. CDR3 length: 14 amino acids. Germline-derived CDR1 and CDR2 are MNHEY and SMNVEV (reference sequence). Trimming shortened V by 1 base and J by 5 bases, and 12 bases separated the two germline ends. Overall study results and limits: Carriage of CMV together with the relevant HLA was identifiable through cumulative public TCR beta family frequency. The ex vivo response showed dominance by HLA-C-restricted CMV-specific TCR beta clonotypes.

The sample in question was cultured CD8+ T cells from PBMCs, obtained from culture after CMV antigen stimulation. The TCR originated in a human donor in good health (CMV status not recorded). Some clones in this sample may be carry-over from other donors' samples. The genes are TRBV27 and TRBJ2-7; D call uncertain. The CDR3 is CASSLLGSKDEQYF. The CDR3 DNA reads as TGTGCCAGCAGTTTATTAGGTTCGAAGGACGAGCAGTACTTC.